The 13 T cell receptor beta chains reported below all come from one sample, sequenced in a study of neoadjuvant nivolumab and ipilimumab in lung cancer (dated by TCRdb to the early 2020s). Library construction relied on the immunoSEQ multiplex PCR assay. This is the immuneACCESS table as TCRdb keeps it, with only in-frame sequences that have V and J called. A part of the clones is gone; compared with another copy, unresolved V genes explain less than half, and the rest is unexplained. In this sample the table shows 20,000 to 25,000 clones, about four fifths of which occur a single time. The top ten hold more than 20% of the sample. Per the publication, the time point label means: pretherapy, before neoadjuvant immune checkpoint inhibitors. The source was peripheral blood, collected before neoadjuvant nivolumab, alone or with ipilimumab. Receptors were obtained from an adult with non-small cell lung cancer.

This chain links TRBV5-1 with TRBJ1-1, with 7 bases identical to TRBD1. The CDR3 has 14 amino acids. CDR1 and CDR2 (germline): SGHRS, YFSETQ. Unmatched junction bases numbered 7, after V lost 7 bases and J lost 1 base. The CDR3 DNA follows: TGCGCCAGCCGACCCGGGACAGCGAACACTGAAGCTTTCTTT. The encoded protein is CASRPGTANTEAFF.

V gene TRBV4-2 combines with J gene TRBJ1-1, with 9 bases matching TRBD1. Unmatched junction bases numbered 3, after V lost 0 bases and J lost 1 base. This CDR3 has 16 amino acids. Germline V gene data show CDR1 as LGHNA and CDR2 as YNFKEQ. In DNA form, the CDR3 reads TGTGCCAGCAGCCAAGAGGGACAGGGTCGGAACACTGAAGCTTTCTTT. Translation gives CASSQEGQGRNTEAFF.

The sample holds a few counts of this clone. The chain joins TRBV7-3 to TRBJ1-1; tentatively, D is TRBD1 (6 bases). The CDR3 is 13 amino acids. CDR1 and CDR2 (germline): SGHTA, FQGTGA. V shed 4 bases and J shed 3 bases, with 9 bases lying between them. The CDR3 coding sequence is TGTGCCAGCAGCTCACGGACAGACACTGAAGCTTTCTTT. Translated: CASSSRTDTEAFF.

The CDR3 is CASSLLGTGGEKLFF. CDR3 DNA: TGTGCCAGCAGCCTTCTTGGGACAGGGGGAGAAAAACTGTTTTTT. The chain is built from TRBV7-9 and TRBJ1-4, with TRBD1 identical over 11 bases. The CDR3 is 15 residues long. Per germline, CDR1 SEHNR and CDR2 FQNEAQ (reference sequence). V lost 5 bases to trimming and J lost 8 bases; unmatched junction nucleotides: 7.

The chain carries TRBV7-9 and TRBJ2-5; TRBD2 is a possible D gene (5 bases). The CDR3 covers 13 residues. The germline CDR1 and CDR2 sequences are SEHNR and FQNEAQ (reference sequence). V was cut by 4 bases and J by 2 bases, with 8 bases left in between. CDR3 residues: CASSSPGQETQYF. The CDR3 DNA sequence: TGTGCCAGCAGCTCACCGGGGCAAGAGACCCAGTACTTC.

This chain joins TRBV11-1 and TRBJ2-3, with D maybe TRBD1 (6 bases). V dropped 8 bases and J dropped 0 bases, with 15 bases sitting between them. This CDR3 comprises 15 residues. Germline V gene data show CDR1 as SGHAT and CDR2 as FQDESV (reference sequence). The chain's CDR3 is CASSYRDTSTDTQYF. CDR3 DNA: TGTGCCAGCTCGTACAGGGACACTAGCACAGATACGCAGTATTTT.

V and J are TRBV2 and TRBJ2-1; D is tentatively TRBD1 or TRBD2 (5 bases each). CDR1 is SNHLY and CDR2 is FYNNEI in the germline V gene. V dropped 6 bases and J dropped 6 bases, with 21 bases sitting between them. This CDR3 has 16 amino acids. As DNA, the CDR3 is TGTGCCAGCAGGCCCTCGTGGCAGTCGGGGCCCAATGAGCAGTTCTTC. Its protein is CASRPSWQSGPNEQFF.

The chain joins TRBV6-5 to TRBJ1-4; no definite D call. Trimming took off 5 bases at V and 5 bases at J, with 3 bases between the two ends. The CDR3 runs 11 residues. Germline assignment: CDR1 MNHEY and CDR2 SVGAGI. The chain's CDR3 is CASSQNEKLFF. Here the CDR3 DNA reads TGTGCCAGCAGTCAGAATGAAAAACTGTTTTTT.

The table lists this clone with a few counts. The chain joins TRBV2 to TRBJ1-2; 9 nucleotides line up with TRBD1. The ends lost 6 bases at V and 7 bases at J; junction bases unmatched: 6. The germline gives CDR1 SNHLY, CDR2 FYNNEI. The CDR3 has 13 residues. This CDR3 reads CASSTDRGRGYTF. The CDR3 DNA is TGTGCCAGCAGCACGGACAGGGGTCGTGGCTACACCTTC.

This chain joins TRBV30 and TRBJ2-3, with a weak D call TRBD2 (5 bases). Germline CDR1 and CDR2: GTSNPN and SVGIG (reference sequence). V lost 4 bases and J lost 4, with 12 bases in between. CDR3 length: 13 amino acids. Written as DNA, the CDR3 is TGTGCCTGGACTGAGGGTTCGGCAGATACGCAGTATTTT. Protein: CAWTEGSADTQYF. Together with reference TRBV30 and TRBJ2-3, the CDR3 gives the full variable domain: SQTIHQWPATLVQPVGSPLSLECTVEGTSNPNLYWYRQAAGRGLQLLFYSVGIGQISSEVPQNLSASRPQDRQFILSSKKLLLSDSGFYLCAWTEGSADTQYFGPGTRLTVL.

This rearrangement joins TRBV30 to TRBJ1-4, with 7 positions matching TRBD1. J was trimmed by 6 bases and V by 0 bases; bases with no gene match: 4. This CDR3 has 14 amino acids. Germline CDR1 reads GTSNPN; CDR2 reads SVGIG (reference sequence). The CDR3 coding sequence is TGTGCCTGGAGTGTAGGGGGCGGATATGAAAAACTGTTTTTT. It specifies CAWSVGGGYEKLFF.

V and J are TRBV27 and TRBJ2-7; D is tentatively TRBD1 or TRBD2 (6 bases each). Trimming shortened V by 6 bases and J by 2 bases, and 17 bases separated the two germline ends. This CDR3 contains 15 residues. Germline CDR1 MNHEY, CDR2 SMNVEV (reference sequence). Written as DNA, the CDR3 is TGTGCCAGCAGCGCAAAGCAGGGGAGGCCCTACGAGCAGTACTTC. Its protein product is CASSAKQGRPYEQYF.

This chain joins TRBV29-1 and TRBJ2-2; D tentatively reads TRBD1 or TRBD2 (7 bases each). V gave up 7 bases and J gave up 5 bases, with 20 bases separating them. Per germline, CDR1 SQVTM and CDR2 ANQGSEA. The CDR3 covers 15 residues. Here the CDR3 DNA reads TGCAGCGGTTACAGGGGAGGGGCGAGGACCGGGGAGCTGTTTTTT. As protein: CSGYRGGARTGELFF.